Each of the 19 T cell receptor beta chains below was sequenced from the same sample in a study of post-analysis software for immune sequencing data. These TCRs are of unknown antigen specificity. Tagging with unique molecular identifiers was a feature of the TCR beta cDNA libraries. TCRdb re-called the PCR reads with MiXCR, one entry per CDR3 protein. The profile covers roughly 800,000 distinct CDR3 sequences, with around 42% appearing a single time and roughly 4.9% taken by the ten largest. General study results and limits: With TRBV5-6, TRBV5-1 and TRBV20-1 included, about five TRBV segments were more frequent in patients than in controls.

The sequenced material came from blood. These TCRs come from a girl aged 5 to 17 with multiple sclerosis.

This clonotype turned up a few times. The chain recombines TRBV12-5 with TRBJ2-1, with 12 bases matching TRBD2. CDR3 length: 15 amino acids. CDR1 is LGHNT, CDR2 FRNRAP, per germline. V was clipped by 6 bases and J by 2 bases; unmatched bases: 2. CDR3 in amino acids: CASGTSGRPYNEQFF. The CDR3 region has the DNA TGTGCTAGTGGAACTAGCGGGAGGCCCTACAATGAGCAGTTCTTC.

The V call is TRBV28, the J call TRBJ1-2; D not certain. The CDR3 length is 13 residues. Germline CDR1 reads MDHEN; CDR2 reads SYDVKM. With 7 bases removed from V and 8 bases from J, the gap between germline ends came to 17 bases. The CDR3 spells CASTPYGFLGYTF. For the CDR3, the DNA is TGTGCCAGCACCCCTTACGGATTTCTCGGCTACACCTTC.

The chain combines TRBV6-6 with TRBJ2-4; tentatively, D is TRBD1 or TRBD2 (6 bases each). Deletions cut 0 bases from V and 9 bases from J, with 12 bases between. Germline CDR1 MNHNY, CDR2 SVGAGI (reference sequence). The CDR3 runs to 14 residues. The CDR3: CASSYSGGIGIQYF. DNA of the CDR3: TGTGCCAGCAGTTACTCGGGGGGCATCGGCATTCAGTACTTC.

This clonotype has only a few counts. This rearrangement joins TRBV7-9 to TRBJ2-3, with D unclear. The V gene lost 5 bases and the J gene lost 0 bases, with 12 bases spanning the gap. CDR3 size: 15 residues. Germline CDR1 SEHNR, CDR2 FQNEAQ (reference sequence). CDR3 region: CASSPPYSSTDTQYF. The CDR3 DNA follows: TGTGCCAGCAGCCCACCGTACAGTAGCACAGATACGCAGTATTTT.

The rearrangement uses TRBV2 and TRBJ1-2; TRBD1 aligns across 7 bases. Germline lookup yields CDR1 SNHLY and CDR2 FYNNEI. With 3 bases clipped from V and 1 base from J, the junction kept 5 bases outside the gene matches. This CDR3 has 15 amino acids. In nucleotides, the CDR3 is TGTGCCAGCAGTGACCAGGGACAGTTTAACTATGGCTACACCTTC. It codes for CASSDQGQFNYGYTF.

V and J are TRBV7-9 and TRBJ2-5, with D perhaps being TRBD1 or TRBD2 (6 bases each). The end of the DNA aligns better with TRBJ2-7, so the J call may be wrong. CDR3 size: 13 residues. Germline assignment: CDR1 SEHNR and CDR2 FQNEAQ (reference sequence). The CDR3 nucleotides are TGTGCCTCGCGAACGGGGGCTAGCAACGAGCAGTACTTC. It specifies CASRTGASNEQYF.

The chain has TRBV11-2 and TRBJ2-5, with D possibly matching TRBD2 (5 bases). The DNA end is more similar to TRBJ2-7, so the J call may be wrong. The CDR3 totals 12 residues. The germline gives CDR1 SGHAT, CDR2 FQNNGV. The CDR3 protein is CASKPTSYEQYF. DNA of the CDR3: TGTGCCAGCAAACCAACTAGTTACGAGCAGTACTTC.

This chain uses TRBV5-6 with TRBJ2-3, with a possible D match to TRBD1 (6 bases). There are 17 residues in the CDR3. The V and J ends lost 2 bases and 0 bases respectively, with 16 bases between them. Germline assignment: CDR1 SGHDT and CDR2 YYEEEE. CDR3 in amino acids: CASSLFQGMSSTDTQYF. In DNA, the CDR3 is TGTGCCAGCAGCTTATTCCAGGGGATGTCTAGCACAGATACGCAGTATTTT.

This sequence joins TRBV7-2 and TRBJ2-3; possible D gene TRBD1, 6 bases. Between the trimmed V and J ends, which lost 5 bases and 1 base, there was a span of 16 bases. The germline V gene encodes CDR1 SGHTA and CDR2 FQGNSA. The CDR3 length is 16 residues. The CDR3 DNA reads as TGTGCCAGCAGCCCAGGGGACGCCGGGGGCACAGATACGCAGTATTTT. Its translation is CASSPGDAGGTDTQYF.

This clonotype was observed a handful of times. The V call is TRBV9, the J call TRBJ2-5; 8 positions match TRBD2. This CDR3 has 15 residues. Per germline, CDR1 SGDLS and CDR2 YYNGEE. The V gene end was trimmed by 2 bases and the J gene end by 0 bases; junction bases not matched to a gene: 3. In nucleotides, the CDR3 is TGTGCCAGCAGCGTGGCGGGGGGCAACCAAGAGACCCAGTACTTC. This encodes CASSVAGGNQETQYF.

In regard to this clonotype: Relative to the germline gene, one junction end is altered; a read error may explain this. The CDR3, as DNA: TGTGCTACCAGTGATGAGGCGGGGGAAACCTCCTACAATGAGCAGTTCTTC. The encoded protein is CATSDEAGETSYNEQFF. The V gene is TRBV24-1, the J gene TRBJ2-1; TRBD2 aligns across 7 bases. The CDR3 extends over 17 amino acids. Germline-derived CDR1 and CDR2 are KGHDR and SFDVKD.

The chain combines TRBV18 with TRBJ2-1; D is perhaps TRBD1 (6 bases). Germline V gives CDR1 KGHSH, CDR2 LQKENI. The CDR3 loop spans 16 amino acids. The V gene lost 3 bases and the J gene lost 7 bases, with 19 bases spanning the gap. CDR3 nucleotides: TGTGCCAGCTCACCGCCAAGGTCGGCAGGGGCGAATGAGCAGTTCTTC. The encoded protein is CASSPPRSAGANEQFF.

This clonotype has just a few counts. The chain couples TRBV27 to TRBJ1-2; a possible D gene is TRBD1 (6 bases). The CDR3 runs to 14 residues. CDR1 is MNHEY, CDR2 SMNVEV, per germline (reference sequence). Trimming removed 2 bases from V and 4 bases from J, with 11 bases in between. CDR3 sequence: CASSLAEGGYGYTF. The DNA of the CDR3 is TGTGCCAGCAGTTTAGCGGAGGGGGGCTATGGCTACACCTTC.

V is TRBV2 and J is TRBJ2-3, with TRBD2 matching over 12 bases. Trimming removed 5 bases from V and 3 bases from J; junction bases left unmatched: 3. CDR3 size: 15 residues. Germline V CDR1 and CDR2: SNHLY, FYNNEI. CDR3 loop: CASSMLAGGTDTQYF. In nucleotides, the CDR3 is TGTGCCAGCAGTATGCTAGCGGGAGGGACAGATACGCAGTATTTT.

CDR3 residues: CSAWSEAATDTQYF. As DNA, the CDR3 is TGCAGTGCCTGGAGCGAGGCCGCCACAGATACGCAGTATTTT. The chain carries TRBV20-1 and TRBJ2-3; D not certain. Per germline, CDR1 DFQATT and CDR2 SNEGSKA (reference sequence). V was shortened by 6 bases and J by 2 bases, with 15 bases between the two germline ends. This CDR3 is 14 amino acids long.

This clonotype is a singleton in its sample. The rearrangement joins TRBV29-1 to TRBJ2-7; D unclear. This CDR3 region has 11 residues. Germline V gene data show CDR1 as SQVTM and CDR2 as ANQGSEA. Trimming pared 0 bases from V and 9 bases from J, leaving 9 bases between. The CDR3 sequence: CSVEDGEVQYF. For the CDR3, the DNA is TGCAGCGTTGAAGATGGGGAAGTGCAGTACTTC.

The chain carries TRBV4-1 and TRBJ1-4; no reliable D call. CDR1 MGHRA and CDR2 YSYEKL come from the germline V gene. The CDR3 is made up of 16 amino acids. V gave up 0 bases and J gave up 8 bases, with 16 bases separating them. The CDR3 protein is CASSQELEAPPEKLFF. The CDR3 nucleotides read TGCGCCAGCAGCCAAGAGCTGGAGGCGCCCCCCGAAAAACTGTTTTTT.

The V and J genes are TRBV7-9 and TRBJ2-1; 11 nucleotides line up with TRBD2. Looked up from germline, CDR1 is SEHNR and CDR2 is FQNEAQ (reference sequence). Trimming at V came to 4 bases and at J to 8 bases, leaving 22 bases not matched to a gene. There are 20 residues in the CDR3. This CDR3 is CASSSPGVPLAGGPLHEQFF. DNA for the CDR3: TGTGCCAGCAGCTCCCCCGGGGTCCCATTAGCGGGAGGGCCTCTACATGAGCAGTTCTTC.

The rearrangement uses TRBV20-1 and TRBJ2-5; 7 bases align to TRBD2. The CDR3 contains 15 residues. V shed 0 bases, J shed 5 bases, and the junction held 9 bases outside the gene matches. Germline V gene lookup returns CDR1 DFQATT and CDR2 SNEGSKA (reference sequence). The CDR3 nucleotides read TGCAGTGCTAGAGATGTGGGGGGAGGGATTGAGACCCAGTACTTC. Protein: CSARDVGGGIETQYF.